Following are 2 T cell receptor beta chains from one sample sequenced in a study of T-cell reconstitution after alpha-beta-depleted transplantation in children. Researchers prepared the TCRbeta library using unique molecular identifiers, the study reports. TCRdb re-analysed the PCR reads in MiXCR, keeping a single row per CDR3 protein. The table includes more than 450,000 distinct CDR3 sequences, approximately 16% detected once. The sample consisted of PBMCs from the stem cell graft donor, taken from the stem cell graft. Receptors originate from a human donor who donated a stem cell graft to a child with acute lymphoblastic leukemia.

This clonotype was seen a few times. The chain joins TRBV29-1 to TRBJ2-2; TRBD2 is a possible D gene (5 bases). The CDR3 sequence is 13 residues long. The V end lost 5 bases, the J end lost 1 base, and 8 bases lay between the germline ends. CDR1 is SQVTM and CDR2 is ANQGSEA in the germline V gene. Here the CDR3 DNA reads TGCAGCGTTAACGGGAAGAACACCGGGGAGCTGTTTTTT. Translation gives CSVNGKNTGELFF.

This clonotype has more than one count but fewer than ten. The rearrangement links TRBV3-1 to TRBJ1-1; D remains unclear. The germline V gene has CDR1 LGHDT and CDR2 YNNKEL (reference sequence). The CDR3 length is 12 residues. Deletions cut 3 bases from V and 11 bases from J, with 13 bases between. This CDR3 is CASSHTRSSAFF. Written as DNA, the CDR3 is TGTGCCAGCAGCCACACACGGTCGTCGGCTTTCTTT.